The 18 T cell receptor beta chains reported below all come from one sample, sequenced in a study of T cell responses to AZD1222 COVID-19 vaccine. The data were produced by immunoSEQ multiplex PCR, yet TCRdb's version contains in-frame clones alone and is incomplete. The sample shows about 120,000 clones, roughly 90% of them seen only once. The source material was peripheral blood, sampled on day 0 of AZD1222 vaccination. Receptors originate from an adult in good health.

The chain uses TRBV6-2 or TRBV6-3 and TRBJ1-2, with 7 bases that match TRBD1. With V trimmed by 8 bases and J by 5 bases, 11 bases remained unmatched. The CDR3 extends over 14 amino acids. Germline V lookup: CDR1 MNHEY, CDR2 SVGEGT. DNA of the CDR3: TGTGCCAGCCGCCTCATGGGGACAGCTTATGGCTACACCTTC. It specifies CASRLMGTAYGYTF.

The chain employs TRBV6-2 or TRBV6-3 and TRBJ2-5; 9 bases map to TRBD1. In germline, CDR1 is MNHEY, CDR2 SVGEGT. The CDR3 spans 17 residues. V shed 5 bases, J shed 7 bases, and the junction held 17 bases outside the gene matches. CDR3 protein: CASSPSGTGIGWVTQYF. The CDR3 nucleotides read TGTGCCAGCAGTCCGTCCGGGACAGGGATAGGATGGGTGACCCAGTACTTC.

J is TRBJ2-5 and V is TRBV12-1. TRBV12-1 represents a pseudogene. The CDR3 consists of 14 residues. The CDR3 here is CASSFDVGKETQYF. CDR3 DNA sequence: TGTGCCAGCAGCTTTGATGTGGGGAAAGAGACCCAGTACTTC.

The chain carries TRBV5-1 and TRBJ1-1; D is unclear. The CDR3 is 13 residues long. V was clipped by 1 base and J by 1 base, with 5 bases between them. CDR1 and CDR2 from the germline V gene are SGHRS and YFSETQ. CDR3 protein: CASSLLRNTEAFF. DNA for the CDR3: TGCGCCAGCAGCTTGCTGCGGAACACTGAAGCTTTCTTT.

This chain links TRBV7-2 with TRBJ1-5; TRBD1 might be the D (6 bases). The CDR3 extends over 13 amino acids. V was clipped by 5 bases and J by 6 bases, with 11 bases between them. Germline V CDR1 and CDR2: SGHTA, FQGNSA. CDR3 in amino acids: CASSHAGVQPQHF. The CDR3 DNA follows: TGTGCCAGCAGCCATGCAGGGGTTCAGCCCCAGCATTTT.

In DNA form, the CDR3 reads TGTGCCAGCAGTTCAGGACAGAGCCACGAGCAGTACTTC. It encodes CASSSGQSHEQYF. The chain uses TRBV6-5 and TRBJ2-7; D perhaps matches TRBD1 (6 bases). The CDR3 totals 13 residues. V was cut by 4 bases and J by 5 bases, with 12 bases left in between. CDR1 and CDR2 (germline): MNHEY, SVGAGI.

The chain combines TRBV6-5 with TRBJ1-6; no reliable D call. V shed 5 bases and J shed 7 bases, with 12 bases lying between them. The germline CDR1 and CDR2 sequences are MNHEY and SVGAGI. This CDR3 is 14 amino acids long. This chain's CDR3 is CASSRTKENSPLHF. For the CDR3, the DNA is TGTGCCAGCAGTAGAACAAAGGAGAATTCACCCCTCCACTTT.

The CDR3 DNA is TGCGCCAGCAGCCGGGGGCCAACTAGCGGAGGCCGCACAGATACGCAGTATTTT. Translated, it gives CASSRGPTSGGRTDTQYF. The V gene is TRBV4-1, the J gene TRBJ2-3, with 8 bases lining up with TRBD2. This CDR3 spans 18 amino acids. V was clipped by 4 bases and J by 1 base; unmatched bases: 13. Germline lookup yields CDR1 MGHRA and CDR2 YSYEKL.

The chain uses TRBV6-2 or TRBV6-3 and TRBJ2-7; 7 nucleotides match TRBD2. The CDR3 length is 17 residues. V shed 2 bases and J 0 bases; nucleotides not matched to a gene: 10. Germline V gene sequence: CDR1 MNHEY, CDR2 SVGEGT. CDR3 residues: CASSYDVAGLSSYEQYF. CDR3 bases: TGTGCCAGCAGTTACGACGTAGCGGGCCTTAGCTCCTACGAGCAGTACTTC.

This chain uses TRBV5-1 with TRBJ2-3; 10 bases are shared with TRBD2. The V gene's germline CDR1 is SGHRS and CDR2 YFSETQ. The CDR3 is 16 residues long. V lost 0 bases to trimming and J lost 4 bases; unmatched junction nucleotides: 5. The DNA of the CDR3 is TGCGCCAGCAGCTTGGGGAGCGGGGGGGCCGCAGATACGCAGTATTTT. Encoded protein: CASSLGSGGAADTQYF.

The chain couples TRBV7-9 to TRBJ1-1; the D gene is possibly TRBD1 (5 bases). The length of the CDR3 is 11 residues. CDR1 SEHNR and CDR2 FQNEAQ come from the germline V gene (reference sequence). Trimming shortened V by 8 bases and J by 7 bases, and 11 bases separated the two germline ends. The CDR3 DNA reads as TGTGCCAGCGTTGAGCAGGGTGAAGCTTTCTTT. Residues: CASVEQGEAFF.

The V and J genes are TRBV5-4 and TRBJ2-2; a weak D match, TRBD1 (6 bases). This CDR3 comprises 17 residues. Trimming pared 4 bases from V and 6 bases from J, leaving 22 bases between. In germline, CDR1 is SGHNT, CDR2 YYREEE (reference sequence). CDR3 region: CASSPGQFGVEAGELFF. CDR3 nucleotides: TGTGCCAGCAGCCCTGGACAGTTTGGAGTGGAAGCCGGGGAGCTGTTTTTT.

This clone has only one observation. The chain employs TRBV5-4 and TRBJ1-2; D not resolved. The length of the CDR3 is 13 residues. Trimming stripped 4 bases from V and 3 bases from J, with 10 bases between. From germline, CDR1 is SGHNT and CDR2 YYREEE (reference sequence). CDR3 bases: TGTGCCAGCAGCCGCGACACAGACTATGGCTACACCTTC. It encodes CASSRDTDYGYTF.

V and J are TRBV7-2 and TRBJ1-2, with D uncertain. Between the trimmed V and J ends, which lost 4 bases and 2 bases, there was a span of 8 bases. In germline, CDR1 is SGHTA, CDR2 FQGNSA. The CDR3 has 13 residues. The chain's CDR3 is CASSSRMNYGYTF. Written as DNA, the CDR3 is TGTGCCAGCAGCTCACGGATGAACTATGGCTACACCTTC.

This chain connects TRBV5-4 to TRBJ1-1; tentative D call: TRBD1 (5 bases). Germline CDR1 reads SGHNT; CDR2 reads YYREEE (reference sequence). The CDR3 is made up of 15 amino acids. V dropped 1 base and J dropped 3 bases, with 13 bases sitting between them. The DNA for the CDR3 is TGTGCCAGCAGCTTGCCTGGGGGGGTTGACACTGAAGCTTTCTTT. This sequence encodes CASSLPGGVDTEAFF.

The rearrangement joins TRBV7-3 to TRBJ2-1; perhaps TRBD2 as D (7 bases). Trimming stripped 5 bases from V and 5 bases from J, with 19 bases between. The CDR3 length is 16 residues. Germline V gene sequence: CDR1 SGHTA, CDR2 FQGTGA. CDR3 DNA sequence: TGTGCCAGCAGCCCCCCCACGGGGGGCAGTGACAATGAGCAGTTCTTC. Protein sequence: CASSPPTGGSDNEQFF. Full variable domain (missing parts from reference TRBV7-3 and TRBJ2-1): GAGVSQTPSNKVTEKGKYVELRCDPISGHTALYWYRQSLGQGPEFLIYFQGTGAADDSGLPNDRFFAVRPEGSVSTLKIQRTERGDSAVYLCASSPPTGGSDNEQFFGPGTRLTVL.

CDR3 sequence (DNA): TGCGCCAGCAGTGAACAGGGGCATGGAAACACCATATATTTT. Its translation is CASSEQGHGNTIYF. V is TRBV10-2 and J is TRBJ1-3; 7 bases fit TRBD1. The CDR3 runs to 14 residues. Germline V gives CDR1 WSHSY, CDR2 SAAADI. The junction had 2 bases not matched to a gene; V was cut back by 3 bases and J by 3 bases.

CDR3 in amino acids: CASSPDEANEKLFF. Written as DNA, the CDR3 is TGCGCCAGCAGCCCAGATGAGGCTAATGAAAAACTGTTTTTT. The chain carries TRBV5-1 and TRBJ1-4, with D hard to call. This CDR3 is built from 14 residues. Trimming stripped 4 bases from V and 3 bases from J, with 10 bases between. From germline, CDR1 is SGHRS and CDR2 YFSETQ. The full variable domain, in which reference TRBV5-1 and TRBJ1-4 provide the parts outside the CDR3, is KAGVTQTPRYLIKTRGQQVTLSCSPISGHRSVSWYQQTPGQGLQFLFEYFSETQRNKGNFPGRFSGRQFSNSRSEMNVSTLELGDSALYLCASSPDEANEKLFFGSGTQLSVL.